These 3 T cell receptor beta chains were sequenced from one sample in a study of blood T cell repertoires in COVID-19. Produced via immunoSEQ multiplex PCR; TCRdb's table is partial and in-frame only. The sample includes about 85,000 clones, roughly 82% of them seen just once. Sequencing input: peripheral blood. The receptors were sampled from a woman aged 80 or over with acute or convalescent COVID-19.

The sample holds one count of this clone. The rearrangement uses TRBV5-1 and TRBJ2-1; possible D gene TRBD2, 7 bases. This CDR3 region has 15 residues. Germline loops: CDR1 SGHRS, CDR2 YFSETQ. V was cut by 2 bases and J by 4 bases, with 13 bases left in between. In nucleotides, the CDR3 is TGCGCCAGCAGCTTAGGAGGGGGGGCGTACAATGAGCAGTTCTTC. It is translated as CASSLGGGAYNEQFF.

This chain connects TRBV28 to TRBJ2-2; D remains ambiguous. V dropped 3 bases and J dropped 7 bases, with 21 bases sitting between them. From germline, CDR1 is MDHEN and CDR2 SYDVKM. The CDR3 is made up of 17 amino acids. Here the CDR3 reads CASSLIVSRRNIGELFF. The CDR3 DNA follows: TGTGCCAGCAGTTTGATCGTTAGCCGGAGAAATATCGGGGAGCTGTTTTTT.

The V gene is TRBV5-1, the J gene TRBJ2-1; 10 bases line up with TRBD2. This CDR3 spans 14 amino acids. CDR1 is SGHRS, CDR2 YFSETQ, per germline. V trimming: 6 bases; J trimming: 7 bases; junction bases outside the gene matches: 7. This CDR3 reads CASTIAGGPNEQFF. The CDR3 nucleotides are TGCGCCAGCACCATAGCGGGAGGCCCAAATGAGCAGTTCTTC.